The following is a TCR beta chain sequence with its context. Its antigen is not identified. This sample is drawn from a study of early T cells in non-severe SARS-CoV-2 infection. Study-wide background: Bulk RNA taken from unsorted whole blood was sequenced, leaving chains unpaired.

Each cDNA molecule carried a unique molecular identifier. TCRdb ran MiXCR on the 5' RACE reads and lists one entry per CDR3 protein. The sample carries about 81,000 distinct CDR3 sequences, around 14% recorded once. The V end was cut by 5 bases, the J end by 4 bases, with 8 bases between. Germline lookup yields CDR1 SGHTA and CDR2 FQGNSA. The CDR3 contains 12 residues. Points from the study as a whole: Comparison of clonotypes with VDJdb favored anti-spike CD8 responses while missing private and CD4 specificities.

The chain couples TRBV7-2 to TRBJ1-2; D is ambiguous. The receptor's source is an adult who was a healthcare worker with PCR-confirmed SARS-CoV-2 infection or an uninfected control (not recorded which). The material sequenced was whole blood. The CDR3 spells CASSQSRYGYTF. The CDR3 DNA follows: TGTGCCAGCAGCCAGTCCCGCTATGGCTACACCTTC.